Listed below are T cell receptor beta chains from one sample, sequenced in a study of naive and memory T cell subsets. TCRdb itself ran the 5' RACE reads through MiXCR, one entry per CDR3 protein. Of roughly 30,000 distinct CDR3 sequences listed, about a sixth were seen once; the top ten hold roughly 2.5%. The receptor source for this set is a female donor in good health. The CDR3 runs from the conserved cysteine through the conserved F or W. D genes are given only for firm matches. Clone size, where shown, is once, few, many, or a class for clones that have expanded.

CDR3 length,V gene,clone size,D gene,J gene,CDR3 protein,CDR3 DNA
14,TRBV7-9,medium-sized,NA,TRBJ2-5,CASSLVEGGETQYF,TGTGCCAGCAGCTTAGTCGAAGGGGGAGAGACCCAGTACTTC
13,TRBV14,many,NA,TRBJ2-2,CASSQVMAGELFF,TGTGCCAGCAGCCAAGTAATGGCGGGGGAGCTGTTTTTT
12,TRBV20-1,many,TRBD2,TRBJ2-3,CSRSGGTDTQYF,TGCAGTAGGAGCGGGGGGACGGATACGCAGTATTTT
15,TRBV7-6,many,NA,TRBJ1-6,CASSISGQGWSPLHF,TGTGCCAGCAGCATTTCGGGGCAGGGATGGTCACCCCTCCACTTT
16,TRBV19,medium-sized,NA,TRBJ2-7,CASSIASGQSLYEQYF,TGTGCCAGTAGTATCGCCTCGGGCCAGTCGCTCTACGAGCAGTACTTC
14,TRBV29-1,many,NA,TRBJ2-1,CSVTPESSYNEQFF,TGCAGCGTGACCCCGGAGAGCTCCTACAATGAGCAGTTCTTC
16,TRBV5-6,NA,TRBD2,TRBJ2-4,CASSRDPLAGKNIQYF,TGTGCCAGCAGCCGGGACCCTTTAGCGGGGAAAAACATTCAGTACTTC
14,TRBV6-5,many,TRBD1,TRBJ1-4,CASSGTGGNEKLFF,TGTGCCAGCAGTGGGACAGGGGGAAATGAAAAACTGTTTTTT
13,TRBV20-1,many,NA,TRBJ2-1,CSASPRVGGEQFF,TGCAGTGCCAGCCCGCGGGTCGGCGGGGAGCAGTTCTTC
14,TRBV11-2,NA,NA,TRBJ2-7,CASSLGSGVYEQYF,TGTGCCAGCAGCTTAGGTTCGGGGGTATACGAGCAGTACTTC
13,TRBV6-6,NA,NA,TRBJ1-2,CASSQGTLLGYTF,TGTGCCAGCAGCCAGGGGACACTACTTGGCTACACCTTC
14,TRBV7-9,few,TRBD2,TRBJ2-5,CASSRSGVGETQYF,TGTGCCAGCAGCCGTAGCGGGGTAGGAGAGACCCAGTACTTC
15,TRBV27,NA,TRBD1,TRBJ2-1,CASSWTGVRDNEQFF,TGTGCCAGCAGTTGGACAGGGGTCCGTGACAATGAGCAGTTCTTC
17,TRBV5-1,NA,TRBD2,TRBJ2-3,CASSLSSAGGPTDTQYF,TGCGCCAGCAGCTTGTCTTCTGCGGGGGGACCCACAGATACGCAGTATTTT
15,TRBV6-5,many,NA,TRBJ2-1,CASSYGLVGRNEQFF,TGTGCCAGCAGTTACGGACTCGTAGGGCGAAATGAGCAGTTCTTC
15,TRBV20-1,many,TRBD1,TRBJ2-2,CSAPGQGARTGELFF,TGCAGTGCCCCTGGACAGGGGGCGCGCACCGGGGAGCTGTTTTTT
17,TRBV15,NA,TRBD1,TRBJ2-3,CATSRDKVRGRADTQYF,TGTGCCACCAGCAGAGATAAGGTCAGGGGGCGGGCAGATACGCAGTATTTT
13,TRBV6-1,few,NA,TRBJ1-2,CASSGGAPNGYTF,TGTGCCAGCAGTGGGGGGGCTCCAAATGGCTACACCTTC
12,TRBV20-1,many,TRBD2,TRBJ2-7,CSASGGTYEQYF,TGCAGTGCTAGCGGGGGGACTTACGAGCAGTACTTC
13,TRBV29-1,many,NA,TRBJ1-1,CSAGRGANTEAFF,TGCAGCGCAGGTCGGGGGGCCAACACTGAAGCTTTCTTT
14,TRBV6-1,NA,NA,TRBJ2-1,CASSLRGLYNEQFF,TGTGCCAGCAGTCTCCGCGGGCTTTACAATGAGCAGTTCTTC
13,TRBV6-6,few,NA,TRBJ2-7,CASSYVPAYEQYF,TGTGCCAGCAGTTACGTGCCAGCCTACGAGCAGTACTTC
12,TRBV6-6,few,NA,TRBJ2-7,CASSYASGEQYF,TGTGCCAGCAGTTACGCCAGCGGTGAGCAGTACTTC